These T cell receptor beta chains were read from a single sample in a study of cytomegalovirus exposure and HLA in healthy donors. Sequenced by immunoSEQ multiplex PCR; TCRdb stores in-frame clones only, minus some. The data hold about 190,000 clones, with roughly 85% observed a single time. Sequencing was performed on PBMCs. The receptors were sampled from a boy aged 2 to 10 in good health and CMV-seronegative. Each CDR3 is given without its conserved first and last residue. For some rows the clone size is stated as once, few or many, or as a class when expanded; others skip it.

>.|TRBV29-1|TRBJ2-1
SVEAGYEQF
>.|TRBV6-5|TRBJ1-2
ASGARANYGYT
>.|TRBV29-1|TRBJ2-3
SVDGDSEFADTQY
>once|TRBV7-9|TRBJ2-4
ASSLTGGLAKNIQY
>.|TRBV6-1|TRBJ1-2
ASSEAGGGYT
>once|TRBV15|TRBJ2-7
ATSSGTSAGLAKAEQY
>.|TRBV7-9|TRBJ1-5
SSSLARGGTSNQPQH
>.|TRBV9|TRBJ2-1
ASSVHNRGSYNEQF
>.|TRBV28|TRBJ1-4
ASSLREEKLF
>.|TRBV28|TRBJ2-1
ASSLGWGGKNEQF
>once|TRBV5-1|TRBJ2-3
ASSLAGGTDTQY
>.|TRBV30|TRBJ1-6
AWSPGSDSLLH
>few|TRBV27|TRBJ2-1
ASSPLGLSERGHNEQF
>.|TRBV6-1|TRBJ1-1
ASSEHMNTEAF
>.|TRBV9|TRBJ1-2
ASSLEDRGYGYT
>.|TRBV27|TRBJ2-1
ASSLYGTSGRQNEQF
>.|TRBV19|TRBJ2-4
ASSAGTSGIVSNIQY
>few|TRBV4-1|TRBJ2-1
ASSPIGQGAGNEQF
>.|TRBV28|TRBJ2-2
ASSGGLKGRTGELF
>.|TRBV27|TRBJ2-7
ASSFRGDRGYEQY
>.|TRBV4-1|TRBJ2-1
ASSQDLIRREVQYNEQF
>.|TRBV6-5|TRBJ2-3
ASSLKRASTDTQY
>.|TRBV6-5|TRBJ1-2
ASSRALGYGYT
>.|TRBV4-1|TRBJ1-2
ASSHQRGGYT
>.|TRBV19|TRBJ2-5
ASSTTGTSGGRETQY
>.|TRBV7-8|TRBJ1-1
ASSPRRSQNTEAF
>.|TRBV2|TRBJ2-1
ASSLQRGAYEQF
>.|TRBV7-9|TRBJ2-7
ASSLYRERQYEQY
>.|TRBV7-9|TRBJ2-7
ASSLEAGFDEQY
>.|TRBV6-6|TRBJ2-1
ASNRGSGQYNEQF
>.|TRBV29-1|TRBJ1-1
SAGGADTEAF
>.|TRBV2|TRBJ2-5
ASGGQVQETQY
>.|TRBV6-6|TRBJ1-1
ASSYLEAEAF
>.|TRBV10-3|TRBJ2-3
AISGTSADTQY
>.|TRBV4-2|TRBJ2-3
ASSQEASGGSDTQY